This T cell receptor beta chain was identified during a study of identical twins. TCRdb analysed the 5' RACE reads with MiXCR anew, one entry per CDR3 protein. The sample has some 660,000 distinct CDR3 sequences, 8.5% to 9% seen once. The CDR3 is made up of 16 amino acids. Germline V gives CDR1 LGHDT, CDR2 YNNKEL (reference sequence). V gave up 1 base and J gave up 2 bases, with 9 bases separating them. This clonotype turned up a few times. The same sample was also studied in work on yellow fever vaccine responses in identical twins. As reported in that work: Twins' vaccine T cell responses were reported to seem partly convergent and partly personalized.

The receptor comes from a woman between 18 and 30 years old in good health. The rearrangement joins TRBV3-1 to TRBJ2-6; D is undetermined. The sample consisted of PBMCs. The CDR3 DNA is TGTGCCAGCAGCCAAGGTGTGGGCGCTGGGGCCAACGTCCTGACTTTC. It encodes CASSQGVGAGANVLTF.